This TCR beta chain was recorded in a study of OX40 agonist ivuxolimab in advanced cancers. Study-level information: The patients got ivuxolimab, which is an agonistic anti-OX40 (CD134) antibody. Hepatocellular carcinoma, melanoma, renal cell or head and neck cancer occurred in dose-escalation patients. Intravenous ivuxolimab at 0.01 to 10 mg/kg was given to patients every 2 weeks.

The CDR3 runs to 16 residues. Trimming cost V 5 bases and J 7 bases, with 21 bases left between them. Germline CDR1 reads SGHAT; CDR2 reads FQNNGV. Profiled with immunoSEQ multiplex PCR; TCRdb holds only in-frame clones, not every one. The repertoire includes fewer than 30,000 clones, over 75% of them detected once, and approximately 32% sits in the top ten. This clone is deemed medium-sized. Patients who had autoimmune disease history or got systemic immunosuppression were left out. The V call is TRBV11-2, the J call TRBJ1-5, with D possibly matching TRBD1 (6 bases). The source of this sequence is an adult with an advanced solid tumor such as melanoma, head and neck, liver or kidney cancer. Sample: CD4+ or CD8+ T cells sorted from blood, taken in a trial of the OX40 agonist ivuxolimab. The CDR3 sequence is CASSEYGGGAGQPQHF. CDR3 nucleotide sequence: TGTGCCAGCAGCGAATACGGCGGGGGCGCGGGACAGCCCCAGCATTTT.